This TCR beta chain was captured in a study of post-analysis software for immune sequencing data. Across the whole study: Relapsing-remitting, secondary progressive and progressive-relapsing forms of multiple sclerosis all featured among disease courses. Points from the study as a whole: Significantly lower normalized Chao1 diversity was seen in multiple sclerosis patients than in controls. When the samples were clustered directly with F measure, those that had been prepared in the same batch showed strong co-clustering. In patients, TRBV5-6, TRBV5-1 and TRBV20-1 belonged to roughly five TRBV segments found more frequently than in controls.

A remark on this clonotype: Its antigen is currently unknown.

V shed 5 bases and J shed 4 bases, with 17 bases lying between them. This CDR3 has 14 residues. CDR1 is SQVTM, CDR2 ANQGSEA, per germline. Unique molecular identifiers were carried by the TCR beta cDNA libraries. Out of about 0.9 to 11 million T cells, 470,000 or so cDNA molecules were generated. TCRdb independently ran MiXCR on the PCR reads; one entry per CDR3 protein. The sample contains roughly 400,000 distinct CDR3 sequences, approximately 42% of which appear only once. The clonotype was recovered from a girl aged 2 to 10 with multiple sclerosis. The J gene is TRBJ1-1, the V gene TRBV29-1; a weak D match, TRBD1 (6 bases). Sequenced material: blood. This CDR3 is CSVREQGMGTEAFF. As DNA, the CDR3 is TGCAGCGTTAGGGAACAGGGAATGGGCACTGAAGCTTTCTTT.